The rows below give T cell receptor beta chains drawn from one sample of a study of cytomegalovirus exposure and HLA in healthy donors. Sequencing used immunoSEQ multiplex PCR; TCRdb keeps in-frame clones, though not all of them. The sample table includes about 62,000 clones. Sequenced sample: PBMCs. Source of these receptors: a man younger than 45 in good health and CMV-seropositive. CDR3s include the opening cysteine and the closing phenylalanine or tryptophan. The order of the fields is J gene, D gene, CDR3 length, V gene, CDR3 DNA, CDR3 protein. D genes are given only for firm matches.

>TRBJ2-7|TRBD1|14|TRBV29-1
TGCAGCGTTGATGGACAGGCACCGGCCTACGAGCAGTACTTC
CSVDGQAPAYEQYF
>TRBJ2-1|TRBD2|19|TRBV9
TGTGCCAGCAGCGCCGGGACTAGCGGGAGTACTAGCTCCGACAATGAGCAGTTCTTC
CASSAGTSGSTSSDNEQFF
>TRBJ1-2|NA|14|TRBV7-2
TGTGCCAGCAGCTTGAGGAGGGTTGACTATGGCTACACCTTC
CASSLRRVDYGYTF
>TRBJ2-7|TRBD1|14|TRBV6-6
TGTGCCAGCAGTTCCGGGACAGTCCCCAACGAGCAGTACTTC
CASSSGTVPNEQYF
>TRBJ2-7|NA|14|TRBV9
TGTGCCAGCAGCGTTGACAGTTCCGCCTACGAGCAGTACTTC
CASSVDSSAYEQYF
>TRBJ2-7|NA|15|TRBV4-1
TGCGCCAGCAGCCAAGAGCCTAGCGTATCCTACGAGCAGTACTTC
CASSQEPSVSYEQYF
>TRBJ1-1|TRBD1|14|TRBV4-1
TGCGCCAGCAGCCAAGACGGGACAGGGGTAAGGGCTTTCTTT
CASSQDGTGVRAFF
>TRBJ1-1|NA|15|TRBV30
TGTGCCTGGAGTCCCCGTAGGGGCACGGCGACTGAAGCTTTCTTT
CAWSPRRGTATEAFF
>TRBJ2-3|TRBD2|18|TRBV5-1
TGCGCCAGCAGCTGGGGGGGTAAGGGATTCGCTAGCACAGATACGCAGTATTTT
CASSWGGKGFASTDTQYF
>TRBJ1-1|TRBD1|16|TRBV7-8
TGTGCCAGCAGCTTAGATTCGCGGACAGGGGTCACTGAAGATTTCTTT
CASSLDSRTGVTEDFF
>TRBJ2-3|NA|13|TRBV5-1
TGCGCCAGCAGCCCCCGGGATTGGGATACGCAGTATTTT
CASSPRDWDTQYF
>TRBJ1-6|TRBD1|15|TRBV6-5
TGTGCCAGCAGAACGGGACAGGGCAGGGATTCACCCCTCCACTTT
CASRTGQGRDSPLHF
>TRBJ2-1|TRBD2|18|TRBV19
TGTGCCAGTAGTTCACCCGGGACTAGCGGGAGTTCCGACAATGAGCAGTTCTTC
CASSSPGTSGSSDNEQFF
>TRBJ1-1|TRBD1|14|TRBV6-1
TGTGCCAGCAGTGGACAGGGAAGTAGTGGTGAAGCTTTCTTT
CASSGQGSSGEAFF
>TRBJ1-6|NA|17|TRBV5-1
TGCGCCAGCAGCTCCTGGGGGCAGGGGAAAGGGAATTCACCCCTCCACTTT
CASSSWGQGKGNSPLHF
>TRBJ1-2|TRBD1|16|TRBV7-9
TGTGCCAGCAGCTTACTTGGACAGGGGGCGGACTATGGCTACACCTTC
CASSLLGQGADYGYTF
>TRBJ1-5|NA|14|TRBV7-8
TGTGCCAGCAGCCAGGTGAGGGAGGATCAGCCCCAGCATTTT
CASSQVREDQPQHF
>TRBJ2-1|NA|12|TRBV30
TGTGCCTTTGGACTGAACTACAATGAGCAGTTCTTC
CAFGLNYNEQFF
>TRBJ1-5|TRBD1|17|TRBV7-8
TGTGCCAGCAGCGCCGACAGGGGCCTCTTTAGCAATCAGCCCCAGCATTTT
CASSADRGLFSNQPQHF
>TRBJ2-2|TRBD1|16|TRBV12-5
TGTGCTAGTGGTTTGAACTCGGGACAGTTGGCCGGGGAGCTGTTTTTT
CASGLNSGQLAGELFF
>TRBJ1-3|TRBD1|15|TRBV4-1
TGCGCCAGCAGCCAAGAGGACAGGGTGGGAAACACCATATATTTT
CASSQEDRVGNTIYF
>TRBJ2-7|NA|12|TRBV5-1
TGCGCCAGCAGCTTGGCGCGGGACGAGCAGTACTTC
CASSLARDEQYF